The 3 T cell receptor beta chains below come from one sample, sequenced in a study. A single record per CDR3 protein comes from TCRdb applying MiXCR to the 5' RACE reads. The sample contains 30,000 to 40,000 distinct CDR3 sequences, roughly 24% of which appear only once. The sequenced sample consisted of naive CD4+ T cells sorted from a lymph node. As for subset: naive CD4+ T cells, CD4+CD45RA+CD25-. The receptor source for this set is a female donor with breast cancer.

This clonotype was seen a handful of times. The rearrangement links TRBV4-3 to TRBJ1-5; D is perhaps TRBD1 (6 bases). V lost 1 base and J 6 bases, leaving 22 bases between the germline ends. CDR3 length: 18 residues. Germline CDR1 is LGHNA and CDR2 is YSLEER. The CDR3 protein is CASSQGPAKTGRVQPQHF. Written as DNA, the CDR3 is TGCGCCAGCAGCCAAGGGCCGGCCAAAACAGGGAGAGTTCAGCCCCAGCATTTT.

The gene calls are TRBV7-9 and TRBJ2-1; 10 bases align to TRBD2. With 6 bases clipped from V and 9 bases from J, the junction kept 11 bases outside the gene matches. CDR1 is SEHNR, CDR2 FQNEAQ, per germline (reference sequence). This CDR3 has 15 amino acids. CDR3 in amino acids: CASSLLAGARLEQFF. The DNA of the CDR3 is TGTGCCAGCAGTCTCCTAGCGGGGGCCCGCCTTGAGCAGTTCTTC. The whole variable domain, filled in from reference TRBV7-9 and TRBJ2-1, reads DTGVSQNPRHKITKRGQNVTFRCDPISEHNRLYWYRQTLGQGPEFLTYFQNEAQLEKSRLLSDRFSAERPKGSFSTLEIQRTEQGDSAMYLCASSLLAGARLEQFFGPGTRLTVL.

The chain couples TRBV12-3 or TRBV12-4 to TRBJ2-7; D might be TRBD1 or TRBD2, each matching 6 bases. The CDR3 has 13 residues. Trimming pared 0 bases from V and 6 bases from J, leaving 9 bases between. CDR3 residues: CASSLAGGSEQYF. DNA for the CDR3: TGTGCCAGCAGTTTAGCGGGGGGCTCCGAGCAGTACTTC.